This TCR beta chain was obtained from a study of T cells in Graves' hyperthyroidism and ophthalmopathy. Those with hyperthyroidism were 18 to 65 years old, newly diagnosed, and ill for under 2 months. In making diagnoses, clinical symptoms, serum thyroxine and TRAb, thyroid ultrasound and orbital computed tomography were all used. Using more than 8 ml of fresh peripheral blood, PBMCs were prepared. Regarding the study as a whole: Clonotypes that were expanded in thyroid above 0.001 mostly appeared in blood too.

The CDR3 sequence is 13 residues long. Germline V gives CDR1 GTSNPN, CDR2 SVGIG (reference sequence). RNA transcripts yielded amplified TCR beta CDR3 regions. First-round RT-PCR of the TCR CDR3 relied on the HTBI primer set. TCRdb reprocessed the multiplex PCR reads via MiXCR and lists one record per CDR3 protein. The data hold about 350,000 distinct CDR3 sequences, with approximately 15% observed a single time. This clonotype has a handful of counts. Antigen specificity is unknown. One end of the junction varies from germline; a read error may be responsible. This sequence was found in a woman aged 25 to 39 with Graves' hyperthyroidism. The rearrangement uses TRBV30 and TRBJ2-1; D gene uncertain. The sequencing input was blood. As DNA, the CDR3 is TGTGCCTGGTGTGTCGGTACCTACAATGAGCAGTTCTTC. Encoded protein: CAWCVGTYNEQFF.